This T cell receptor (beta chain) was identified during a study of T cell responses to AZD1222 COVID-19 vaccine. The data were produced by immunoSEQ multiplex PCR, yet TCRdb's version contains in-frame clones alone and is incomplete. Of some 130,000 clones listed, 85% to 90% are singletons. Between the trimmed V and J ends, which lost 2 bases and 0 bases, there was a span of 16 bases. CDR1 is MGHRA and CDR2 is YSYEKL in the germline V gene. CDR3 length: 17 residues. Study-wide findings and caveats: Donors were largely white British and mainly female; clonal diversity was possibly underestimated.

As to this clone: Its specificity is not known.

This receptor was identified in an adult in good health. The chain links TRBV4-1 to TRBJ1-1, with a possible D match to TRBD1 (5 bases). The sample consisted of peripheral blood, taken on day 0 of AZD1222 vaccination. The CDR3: CASSQIIGGVMNTEAFF. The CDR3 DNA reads TGCGCCAGCAGCCAAATTATCGGGGGGGTGATGAACACTGAAGCTTTCTTT.